The T cell receptor (beta chain) described here comes from a study of technical replicates of blood from several donors. The table came from immunoSEQ multiplex PCR; TCRdb's copy has only in-frame clones and leaves some out. The sample lists 55,000 to 75,000 clones, about 95% occurring once. CDR3 length: 13 residues. Germline V gives CDR1 SGHDT, CDR2 YYEEEE. V shed 0 bases, J shed 8 bases, and the junction held 4 bases outside the gene matches. This chain uses TRBV5-6 with TRBJ1-2; TRBD1 matches 7 bases. The sequenced sample consisted of PBMCs. This TCR derives from a human donor in good health. Some clones in this sample may be carry-over from other donors' samples. Here the CDR3 DNA reads TGTGCCAGCAGCTTGGTCAGGGGGATCGGCTACACCTTC. Translation gives CASSLVRGIGYTF.